A selection of T cell receptor beta chains follows, all from one sample in a study of cytomegalovirus exposure and HLA in healthy donors. Profiled with immunoSEQ multiplex PCR; TCRdb holds only in-frame clones, not every one. The sample records 100,000 or so clones, about 70% being singletons. The specimen sequenced was PBMCs. These receptors originate from a man younger than 45 in good health and CMV-seronegative. The CDR3 runs from the conserved cysteine through the conserved F or W. The order of the fields is CDR3 protein, CDR3 DNA, V gene, J gene, D gene, clone size. D genes are given only for firm matches. The listing skips clone size in some rows; elsewhere it reads once, few, many or a size class.

CASQRQPSGNTIYF	TGTGCCAGTCAGAGGCAACCCTCTGGAAACACCATATATTTT	TRBV19	TRBJ1-3	NA	NA
CASSLSGTGVYGYTF	TGTGCCAGCAGTTTATCTGGGACAGGGGTCTATGGCTACACCTTC	TRBV28	TRBJ1-2	TRBD1	NA
CASRRGRGDTEAFF	TGTGCCAGTCGCAGGGGCAGGGGGGACACTGAAGCTTTCTTT	TRBV6-5	TRBJ1-1	TRBD1	NA
CASSEVPPGLHF	TGTGCCAGCAGTGAAGTCCCCCCCGGCCTCCACTTT	TRBV2	TRBJ1-6	NA	few
CASSLRGIYNEQFF	TGTGCCAGCAGTTTAAGGGGGATATACAATGAGCAGTTCTTC	TRBV28	TRBJ2-1	NA	NA
CASSKLKTASGKNNEQFF	TGTGCCAGCAGCAAACTGAAAACGGCTAGCGGGAAAAACAATGAGCAGTTCTTC	TRBV21-1	TRBJ2-1	NA	NA
CASSQKTSGAFTGELFF	TGTGCCAGCAGCCAAAAGACTAGCGGGGCCTTCACCGGGGAGCTGTTTTTT	TRBV9	TRBJ2-2	TRBD2	once
CASSILLVGTDTQYF	TGTGCCAGCAGCATACTACTAGTAGGCACAGATACGCAGTATTTT	TRBV11-2	TRBJ2-3	NA	NA
CASSLEGTGGREQYF	TGTGCCAGCAGCTTAGAAGGGACAGGGGGTCGGGAGCAGTACTTC	TRBV7-2	TRBJ2-7	TRBD1	NA
CASRGTSVYNEQFF	TGTGCCAGTAGAGGGACTAGCGTCTACAATGAGCAGTTCTTC	TRBV19	TRBJ2-1	TRBD2	NA
CASSRGGQGRDEQYF	TGTGCCAGCAGTCGGGGGGGACAGGGCCGGGACGAGCAGTACTTC	TRBV2	TRBJ2-7	NA	NA
CASTRSGNSYNEQFF	TGTGCCAGCACCCGTAGCGGAAATTCCTACAATGAGCAGTTCTTC	TRBV9	TRBJ2-1	NA	NA
CASSLRAGGSAGELFF	TGTGCCAGCAGCTTACGAGCGGGAGGTTCGGCCGGGGAGCTGTTTTTT	TRBV7-2	TRBJ2-2	TRBD2	few
CASRRLAGDTDTQYF	TGTGCCAGCAGAAGACTAGCGGGGGACACAGATACGCAGTATTTT	TRBV2	TRBJ2-3	TRBD2	few
CASSLRGSANTGELFF	TGTGCCAGCAGCTTAAGGGGGAGCGCGAACACCGGGGAGCTGTTTTTT	TRBV11-2	TRBJ2-2	NA	NA
CASSSGQGKNEKLFF	TGTGCCAGCAGCAGCGGACAGGGTAAAAATGAAAAACTGTTTTTT	TRBV5-4	TRBJ1-4	TRBD1	NA
CASSFPGQSYEQYF	TGTGCCAGCAGCTTTCCGGGACAGTCCTACGAGCAGTACTTC	TRBV11-2	TRBJ2-7	TRBD1	few
CASSNVGGSPLHF	TGTGCCAGCAGTAACGTCGGAGGTTCACCCCTCCACTTT	TRBV6-1	TRBJ1-6	NA	NA
CASSLASDTEAFF	TGTGCCAGCAGCTTAGCGTCGGACACTGAAGCTTTCTTT	TRBV7-2	TRBJ1-1	NA	NA
CASRRGADTYEQYF	TGTGCCAGCAGGCGGGGGGCGGATACCTACGAGCAGTACTTC	TRBV5-6	TRBJ2-7	TRBD2	NA
CASSYLDRSYEQYF	TGTGCCAGCAGTTACCTGGACAGAAGTTACGAGCAGTACTTC	TRBV6-5	TRBJ2-7	NA	NA
CASSWGRQGYGYTF	TGTGCCAGCAGCTGGGGTCGGCAGGGTTATGGCTACACCTTC	TRBV5-6	TRBJ1-2	NA	NA
CASSQAHRTGGSNTGELFF	TGCGCCAGCAGCCAAGCGCACCGCACGGGAGGGAGCAACACCGGGGAGCTGTTTTTT	TRBV4-3	TRBJ2-2	TRBD2	NA
CASSKYEGGSSYNEQFF	TGTGCCAGCAGCAAATATGAGGGAGGGAGCTCCTACAATGAGCAGTTCTTC	TRBV21-1	TRBJ2-1	NA	NA
CASSYDRTGTGTSGRGGETQYF	TGTGCCAGCAGTTATGACCGGACAGGGACCGGGACTAGCGGGAGGGGAGGAGAGACCCAGTACTTC	TRBV6-9	TRBJ2-5	TRBD2	NA
CASSWGQGTGELFF	TGTGCCAGCAGCTGGGGGCAGGGAACCGGGGAGCTGTTTTTT	TRBV5-8	TRBJ2-2	NA	few
CASSYGGFSGNTIYF	TGCGCCAGCAGCTATGGCGGATTCTCTGGAAACACCATATATTTT	TRBV5-1	TRBJ1-3	NA	NA
CASSLDNALPPQETQYF	TGTGCCAGCAGCTTAGATAATGCACTCCCCCCCCAAGAGACCCAGTACTTC	TRBV11-2	TRBJ2-5	NA	NA
CASSLFGSSGNTIYF	TGTGCCAGCAGCTTATTCGGGAGCTCTGGAAACACCATATATTTT	TRBV7-2	TRBJ1-3	NA	few
CASSFLDEQFF	TGTGCCAGCAGTTTTTTAGATGAGCAGTTCTTC	TRBV28	TRBJ2-1	NA	NA
CASSPGPGGEHTYEQYF	TGTGCCAGCTCACCGGGCCCCGGAGGGGAACACACCTACGAGCAGTACTTC	TRBV18	TRBJ2-7	NA	NA
CAWSAGFTDTQYF	TGTGCCTGGAGTGCGGGATTCACAGATACGCAGTATTTT	TRBV30	TRBJ2-3	NA	once
CASSPEIAGQGYF	TGTGCCAGCTCACCAGAAATTGCCGGACAGGGATACTTC	TRBV18	TRBJ1-2	TRBD1	NA
CASSGQGNTGELFF	TGTGCCAGCAGCGGACAGGGGAACACCGGGGAGCTGTTTTTT	TRBV7-9	TRBJ2-2	TRBD1	NA
CSVEELLGLALYNEQFF	TGCAGCGTTGAAGAGCTATTGGGACTAGCGCTATACAATGAGCAGTTCTTC	TRBV29-1	TRBJ2-1	TRBD2	NA
CASSPGTSGYEQYF	TGTGCCAGCAGCCCCGGGACTAGCGGGTACGAGCAGTACTTC	TRBV7-3	TRBJ2-7	TRBD2	NA
CASRPTDGGGYYGYTF	TGTGCCAGCAGACCAACTGATGGGGGGGGTTACTATGGCTACACCTTC	TRBV28	TRBJ1-2	NA	NA
CASSLLRQGVSTYEQYF	TGCGCCAGCAGCCTACTAAGACAGGGGGTATCGACCTACGAGCAGTACTTC	TRBV4-1	TRBJ2-7	TRBD1	NA
CASSLAAGSPYEQYF	TGCGCCAGCAGCTTGGCTGCAGGCTCTCCCTACGAGCAGTACTTC	TRBV5-1	TRBJ2-7	NA	NA
CASSPGGTYNEQFF	TGTGCCAGCAGCCCTGGCGGGACCTACAATGAGCAGTTCTTC	TRBV6-6	TRBJ2-1	NA	NA
CASSFYRTGGSGELFF	TGTGCCAGCAGTTTTTATAGGACAGGGGGCTCCGGGGAGCTGTTTTTT	TRBV27	TRBJ2-2	TRBD1	NA
CASSETGGPFSTYEQYF	TGTGCCAGCAGCGAGACGGGAGGGCCTTTCTCTACCTACGAGCAGTACTTC	TRBV14	TRBJ2-7	TRBD2	NA
CASSSSVGVADTQYF	TGTGCCAGCAGCTCATCCGTGGGAGTCGCAGATACGCAGTATTTT	TRBV6-5	TRBJ2-3	NA	NA
CASSPGQGAREQYF	TGTGCCAGCTCACCAGGACAGGGGGCAAGGGAGCAGTACTTC	TRBV18	TRBJ2-7	TRBD1	once
CASSSRQYEETQYF	TGTGCCAGCAGCAGCCGACAGTATGAAGAGACCCAGTACTTC	TRBV7-9	TRBJ2-5	NA	few
CATSTDGIGSGYTF	TGTGCCACCAGCACCGACGGGATCGGGAGTGGCTACACCTTC	TRBV15	TRBJ1-2	NA	NA
CASSLSGLRSYEQYF	TGCGCCAGCAGCTTGAGTGGTCTACGGTCATACGAGCAGTACTTC	TRBV5-1	TRBJ2-7	NA	NA
CASSTRQGNEKLFF	TGTGCCAGTAGTACCAGACAGGGGAATGAAAAACTGTTTTTT	TRBV19	TRBJ1-4	TRBD1	NA
CASSEDLVPENEQFF	TGTGCCAGCAGTGAAGACCTGGTTCCTGAGAATGAGCAGTTCTTC	TRBV2	TRBJ2-1	NA	NA
CASSNSGTVTYEQYF	TGTGCCAGCAGTAACAGCGGGACCGTGACCTACGAGCAGTACTTC	TRBV6-1	TRBJ2-7	TRBD2	NA